The 21 T cell receptor beta chains reported below all come from one sample, sequenced in a study of glioma-infiltrating T cells. The iRepertoire nested amplicon-rescue multiplex PCR amplified TCR alpha and beta CDR3s from RNA. One entry per CDR3 protein results from TCRdb running MiXCR on the multiplex PCR reads. The sample lists some 120,000 distinct CDR3 sequences, approximately 23% occurring once. Sequencing input: glioma tissue, nonneoplastic brain tissue, or PBMCs (not recorded which). The receptor source for this set is a human donor with low-grade glioma or glioblastoma, undergoing nonglioma brain surgery, or in good health (not recorded which).

In its sample, this clonotype was seen many times. The chain joins TRBV28 to TRBJ1-2, with D unclear. Per the germline V gene, CDR1 is MDHEN and CDR2 is SYDVKM. The CDR3 runs to 12 residues. Trimming cost V 3 bases and J 4 bases, with 6 bases left between them. The CDR3, as DNA: TGTGCCAGCAGTTTGCGGCGCTATGGCTACACCTTC. Encoded protein: CASSLRRYGYTF.

This clonotype was counted at least ten times. The rearrangement uses TRBV7-2 and TRBJ2-1; the match to TRBD2 covers 9 bases. CDR3 length: 15 amino acids. Germline V gene data show CDR1 as SGHTA and CDR2 as FQGNSA. Trimming cost V 6 bases and J 3 bases; bases outside gene matches: 6. CDR3 DNA: TGTGCCAGCAGGTCGGGACTAGCAGTCTACAATGAGCAGTTCTTC. It specifies CASRSGLAVYNEQFF.

This clonotype was seen a handful of times. The genes are TRBV12-3 or TRBV12-4 and TRBJ2-1; D may be TRBD2 (6 bases). The CDR3 is made up of 19 amino acids. V was shortened by 3 bases and J by 5 bases, with 26 bases between the two germline ends. CDR3 nucleotides: TGTGCCAGCAGTTTGCGGATCATCACTACCCGGGACTTAGACAATGAGCAGTTCTTC. Residues: CASSLRIITTRDLDNEQFF.

This clonotype was recorded many times. The chain couples TRBV19 to TRBJ1-1, with D unclear. The CDR3 contains 15 residues. V was clipped by 5 bases and J by 1 base, with 14 bases between them. From germline, CDR1 is LNHDA and CDR2 SQIVND (reference sequence). CDR3 residues: CASSPLEGANTEAFF. The CDR3 nucleotides read TGTGCCAGTAGTCCCCTCGAGGGTGCGAACACTGAAGCTTTCTTT.

Only a few counts were recorded for this clonotype. This chain's CDR3 is CASSENSLRQGNQPQHF. The DNA for the CDR3 is TGTGCCAGCAGTGAAAACTCCCTCCGACAGGGCAATCAGCCCCAGCATTTT. V usage is TRBV2 and J usage is TRBJ1-5; a possible D gene is TRBD1 (6 bases). The V gene's germline CDR1 is SNHLY and CDR2 FYNNEI. Between the trimmed V and J ends, which lost 2 bases and 2 bases, there was a span of 16 bases. This CDR3 contains 17 residues.

This clonotype was observed many times. The V and J genes are TRBV7-2 and TRBJ2-7, with D possibly called TRBD1 or TRBD2 (6 bases each). The CDR3 loop spans 17 amino acids. Germline V gene data show CDR1 as SGHTA and CDR2 as FQGNSA. Trimming shortened V by 3 bases and J by 2 bases, and 20 bases separated the two germline ends. This chain's CDR3 is CASSFFLVRGAPYEQYF. The DNA of the CDR3 is TGTGCCAGCAGCTTTTTCCTCGTTAGGGGGGCCCCCTACGAGCAGTACTTC.

The sample holds many counts of this clonotype. The V and J genes are TRBV4-3 and TRBJ1-6, with 7 bases fitting TRBD1. Germline V gene lookup returns CDR1 LGHNA and CDR2 YSLEER. The CDR3 spans 16 residues. The V segment lost 0 bases and the J segment 10 bases; nucleotides outside the gene matches: 9. This CDR3 reads CASSQEYRGIRSPLHF. The CDR3 bases are TGCGCCAGCAGCCAAGAATACAGGGGAATTAGATCACCCCTCCACTTT.

This clonotype is deemed medium-sized. The chain combines TRBV6-1 with TRBJ2-2, with D tentatively TRBD1 (6 bases). This CDR3 contains 16 residues. With 5 bases removed from V and 4 bases from J, the gap between germline ends came to 17 bases. Germline CDR1 and CDR2: MNHNS and SASEGT. CDR3 nucleotides: TGTGCCAGCAGTCCTCTCCCGGGACAACGCACCGGGGAGCTGTTTTTT. This sequence encodes CASSPLPGQRTGELFF.

This clonotype was observed many times. J is TRBJ2-7 and V is TRBV20-1; no clear D. The V end was cut by 2 bases, the J end by 4 bases, with 15 bases between. Germline CDR1 is DFQATT and CDR2 is SNEGSKA (reference sequence). The CDR3 runs 14 residues. This chain's CDR3 is CSARPPLDGYEQYF. The CDR3 nucleotides are TGCAGTGCTAGACCTCCCTTGGACGGGTACGAGCAGTACTTC.

This clonotype was recorded at least ten times. The junction shows a germline mismatch at one end, possibly a read error. The J gene is TRBJ1-1, the V gene TRBV19; TRBD1 matches at 9 bases. The CDR3 has 14 residues. Germline CDR1 reads LNHDA; CDR2 reads SQIVND (reference sequence). The chain's CDR3 is CASSSGTGNPEAFF. The CDR3 DNA follows: TGTGCCAGTAGTTCTGGGACAGGGAACCCTGAAGCTTTCTTT.

This clonotype was recorded many times. The chain is built from TRBV6-1 and TRBJ2-3, with a possible D match to TRBD1 (6 bases). The CDR3 covers 14 residues. Trimming stripped 6 bases from V and 4 bases from J, with 14 bases between. Looked up from germline, CDR1 is MNHNS and CDR2 is SASEGT. The DNA for the CDR3 is TGTGCCAGCAGGGTTCAGGGGTACTCAGATACGCAGTATTTT. This translates into CASRVQGYSDTQYF.

This clonotype appeared many times. The CDR3 nucleotides read TGTGCCAGCACCGTACTAACAGGGTGGGCAGGCGAGCAGTACTTC. This gives the protein CASTVLTGWAGEQYF. This chain links TRBV7-2 with TRBJ2-7; D possibly corresponds to TRBD1 (6 bases). The CDR3 length is 15 residues. V was cut by 7 bases and J by 6 bases, with 22 bases left in between. The V gene's germline CDR1 is SGHTA and CDR2 FQGNSA.

This clonotype was recorded many times. The chain joins TRBV2 to TRBJ2-7; no reliable D call. This CDR3 is 13 amino acids long. Germline CDR1 SNHLY, CDR2 FYNNEI. V was trimmed by 8 bases and J by 2 bases, leaving 13 bases between them. The CDR3 sequence: CASLLGKTYEQYF. The CDR3 DNA follows: TGTGCCAGCCTTCTGGGGAAGACCTACGAGCAGTACTTC.

Turning to this clonotype: Being one base from a much bigger clone, this may be a read error. This sequence joins TRBV14 and TRBJ1-2, with D perhaps TRBD1 (5 bases). The germline CDR1 and CDR2 sequences are SGHDN and FVKESK. CDR3 length equals 13 residues. CDR3 nucleotides: TGTGCCAGCAGCCAGGGACGGTACTATGGCTGCACCTTC. This translates into CASSQGRYYGCTF.

This chain joins TRBV30 and TRBJ2-7, with D perhaps TRBD1 or TRBD2 (5 bases each). V dropped 0 bases and J dropped 5 bases, with 14 bases sitting between them. The CDR3 totals 14 residues. The germline CDR1 and CDR2 sequences are GTSNPN and SVGIG (reference sequence). CDR3 residues: CAWSVGTSLDEQYF. For the CDR3, the DNA is TGTGCCTGGAGTGTAGGGACCAGCCTTGACGAGCAGTACTTC.

There are a few counts of this clonotype. The genes are TRBV10-3 and TRBJ2-7, with D maybe TRBD2 (5 bases). The ends were cut back, 11 bases at V and 5 bases at J, with 16 bases in the middle. Germline-derived CDR1 and CDR2 are ENHRY and SYGVKD. This CDR3 contains 12 residues. CDR3 DNA sequence: TGTGCCGTACTAGAAATTCCCCACGAGCAGTACTTC. It encodes CAVLEIPHEQYF.

This clonotype was counted only a few times. At one end the junction does not follow the germline gene, possibly because of a read error. The CDR3 bases are TGTGCTAGCAGCTTAGAGGGACAGGGGTACAATGAGCAGTTCTTC. It specifies CASSLEGQGYNEQFF. This chain links TRBV7-7 with TRBJ2-1; 10 bases line up with TRBD1. The germline V gene has CDR1 SSHAT and CDR2 FNYEAQ (reference sequence). The CDR3 length is 15 residues.

About this clonotype itself: Given a much more abundant clone one base away, this may be a read error. The chain combines TRBV4-1 with TRBJ2-7, with TRBD2 as a possible D gene (5 bases). The CDR3 loop spans 14 amino acids. Per germline, CDR1 MGHRA and CDR2 YSYEKL. CDR3 region: CASSQEVGNYVQYF. CDR3 sequence (DNA): TGCGCCAGCAGCCAAGAGGTCGGGAATTACGTGCAGTACTTC.

This clonotype has only a few counts. The chain employs TRBV5-4 and TRBJ1-2; tentative D call: TRBD1 (6 bases). V lost 0 bases and J lost 7, with 10 bases in between. There are 13 residues in the CDR3. Germline loops: CDR1 SGHNT, CDR2 YYREEE (reference sequence). This CDR3 is CASSLDRVSGYTF. DNA for the CDR3: TGTGCCAGCAGCTTGGACAGGGTTAGTGGCTACACCTTC.

This clonotype was recorded at least ten times. J is TRBJ2-5 and V is TRBV24-1; TRBD1 matches 7 bases. Trimming cost V 4 bases and J 0 bases; bases outside gene matches: 7. Germline CDR1 KGHDR, CDR2 SFDVKD. The CDR3 length is 16 residues. For the CDR3, the DNA is TGTGCCACCAGTGACCCAAAACAGGGGAACCAAGAGACCCAGTACTTC. It translates to CATSDPKQGNQETQYF.

This clonotype appeared many times. This chain connects TRBV3-1 to TRBJ2-5, with D possibly being TRBD2 (6 bases). The germline V and J ends were trimmed by 0 bases and 7 bases, with 12 bases remaining between them. The CDR3 consists of 14 residues. Germline values: CDR1 LGHDT, CDR2 YNNKEL (reference sequence). This CDR3 is CASSQDSGGGTQYF. CDR3 coding DNA: TGTGCCAGCAGCCAAGATTCCGGGGGAGGGACCCAGTACTTC.